Presented here are 32 T cell receptor beta chains from one specimen sequenced in a study of early T cells in non-severe SARS-CoV-2 infection (dated by TCRdb to 2020 to 2023). Receptor amplification or capture employed 5' RACE. Data came from a NextSeq 500. TCRdb redid the processing of the public reads, applying fastp at Q25 and MiXCR, and retained in-frame beta chains. Rows merge per CDR3 protein into single entries with the most common DNA and genes. Here the sample has under 85,000 distinct CDR3 sequences; roughly 13% occur a single time. The ten largest clonotypes hold 5.2% of the sample. The sequenced material came from whole blood. These receptors came from an adult who was a healthcare worker with PCR-confirmed SARS-CoV-2 infection or an uninfected control (not recorded which).

V is TRBV11-2 and J is TRBJ2-2, with no clear D. Germline V lookup: CDR1 SGHAT, CDR2 FQNNGV. This CDR3 has 16 residues. The germline V and J ends were trimmed by 5 bases and 1 base, with 14 bases remaining between them. CDR3 protein: CASSHKGPGNTGELFF. DNA of the CDR3: TGTGCCAGCAGCCACAAAGGGCCGGGGAACACCGGGGAGCTGTTTTTT. Variable domain in full (rest from reference TRBV11-2 and TRBJ2-2): EAGVAQSPRYKIIEKRQSVAFWCNPISGHATLYWYQQILGQGPKLLIQFQNNGVVDDSQLPKDRFSAERLKGVDSTLKIQPAKLEDSAVYLCASSHKGPGNTGELFFGEGSRLTVL.

The sample holds a few counts of this clonotype. The genes are TRBV12-3 or TRBV12-4 and TRBJ2-5; 15 bases fit TRBD2. The CDR3 consists of 18 residues. The V and J ends lost 5 bases and 2 bases, in that order; junction bases with no gene match: 9. The CDR3, as DNA: TGTGCCAGCAGTCCTGGGACTAGCGGGGGGCCCCTACAAGAGACCCAGTACTTC. Amino acid sequence: CASSPGTSGGPLQETQYF.

The rearrangement joins TRBV29-1 to TRBJ2-2, with 11 bases identical to TRBD2. The CDR3 sequence is 14 residues long. Germline trimming cut 6 bases from V and 0 bases from J; bases unmatched to any gene: 0. The germline V gene encodes CDR1 SQVTM and CDR2 ANQGSEA. CDR3 nucleotides: TGCAGCGTGACTAGCGGGACGAACACCGGGGAGCTGTTTTTT. It is translated as CSVTSGTNTGELFF.

This clonotype turned up a few times. The rearrangement links TRBV6-2 or TRBV6-3 to TRBJ2-7; D is unresolved. This CDR3 comprises 13 residues. CDR1 is MNHEY, CDR2 SVGEGT, per germline. The V end was cut by 6 bases, the J end by 5 bases, with 14 bases between. The CDR3, as DNA: TGTGCCAGCAGACCTGCCGGACGGGACGAGCAGTACTTC. As protein: CASRPAGRDEQYF.

In this sample, this clonotype turned up many times. The chain uses TRBV2 and TRBJ2-5; the match to TRBD2 covers 11 bases. Trimming at V came to 4 bases and at J to 3 bases, leaving 7 bases not matched to a gene. Germline CDR1 is SNHLY and CDR2 is FYNNEI. The length of the CDR3 is 16 residues. Here the CDR3 DNA reads TGTGCCAGCAGTGGAGGACTAGCGGGTCGAGAAGAGACCCAGTACTTC. This translates into CASSGGLAGREETQYF.

A few counts support this clonotype. The J gene is TRBJ1-1, the V gene TRBV7-2; 8 bases line up with TRBD1. V lost 8 bases to trimming and J lost 6 bases; unmatched junction nucleotides: 5. Germline V gene data show CDR1 as SGHTA and CDR2 as FQGNSA. The CDR3 spans 12 residues. CDR3: CASHRGFAEAFF. In nucleotides, the CDR3 is TGTGCCAGCCACAGGGGGTTTGCTGAAGCTTTCTTT.

This clonotype was observed many times. The chain has TRBV13 and TRBJ2-7, with TRBD2 identical over 10 bases. This CDR3 comprises 14 residues. CDR1 is PRHDT and CDR2 is FYEKMQ in the germline V gene (reference sequence). V gave up 4 bases and J gave up 4 bases; unmatched junction bases: 4. CDR3 DNA sequence: TGTGCCAGCAGCTCAAGCGGGGGGGAGTACGAGCAGTACTTC. Protein product: CASSSSGGEYEQYF. The variable domain in full, completed from reference TRBV13 and TRBJ2-7, reads AAGVIQSPRHLIKEKRETATLKCYPIPRHDTVYWYQQGPGQDPQFLISFYEKMQSDKGSIPDRFSAQQFSDYHSELNMSSLELGDSALYFCASSSSGGEYEQYFGPGTRLTVT.

The sample holds many counts of this clonotype. V usage is TRBV29-1 and J usage is TRBJ1-1; D may be TRBD1 (6 bases). Germline CDR1 SQVTM, CDR2 ANQGSEA. The CDR3 is made up of 14 amino acids. V was clipped by 6 bases and J by 1 base, with 15 bases between them. The CDR3, as DNA: TGCAGCGTAAGAGCTTGGGGACAGAACACTGAAGCTTTCTTT. Amino acids: CSVRAWGQNTEAFF. Full variable domain (outside the CDR3, taken from reference TRBV29-1 and TRBJ1-1): SAVISQKPSRDICQRGTSLTIQCQVDSQVTMMFWYRQQPGQSLTLIATANQGSEATYESGFVIDKFPISRPNLTFSTLTVSNMSPEDSSIYLCSVRAWGQNTEAFFGQGTRLTVV.

This clonotype was seen at least ten times. The chain has TRBV15 and TRBJ2-7; 9 positions agree with TRBD1. The CDR3 length is 15 residues. From germline, CDR1 is LNHNV and CDR2 YYDKDF (reference sequence). Trimming removed 4 bases from V and 2 bases from J; junction bases left unmatched: 6. The CDR3 loop is CATSTGQGRTYEQYF. In DNA form, the CDR3 reads TGTGCCACCAGCACCGGACAGGGGCGAACCTACGAGCAGTACTTC.

This clonotype was observed a few times. The CDR3 DNA follows: TGTGCCAGCAGTTACGCGAGGGTAACGAGCACCGGGGAGCTGTTTTTT. Translating it yields CASSYARVTSTGELFF. The chain has TRBV6-2 or TRBV6-3 and TRBJ2-2, with TRBD2 as a possible D gene (5 bases). The CDR3 runs to 16 residues. Germline CDR1 is MNHEY and CDR2 is SVGEGT. V was trimmed by 2 bases and J by 4 bases, leaving 14 bases between them.

This clonotype was detected only once. The rearrangement links TRBV5-4 to TRBJ2-7; no firm D call. Germline CDR1 and CDR2: SGHNT and YYREEE (reference sequence). V was pared by 0 bases and J by 3 bases, with 4 bases between. The CDR3 has 12 amino acids. CDR3 protein: CASSLDYYEQYF. The CDR3 DNA follows: TGTGCCAGCAGCTTGGATTACTACGAGCAGTACTTC.

The chain has TRBV6-2 or TRBV6-3 and TRBJ2-1; TRBD1 matches at 9 bases. The CDR3 has 15 residues. Germline CDR1 is MNHEY and CDR2 is SVGEGT. After removal of 4 bases from V and 8 bases from J, the junction contained 9 bases not matched to a gene. For the CDR3, the DNA is TGTGCCAGCAGTTTTACCGGGACAGGGTACCATGAGCAGTTCTTC. Its translation: CASSFTGTGYHEQFF.

The sample holds one count of this clonotype. This chain joins TRBV29-1 and TRBJ2-1; D may correspond to TRBD1 or TRBD2 (5 bases each). V lost 4 bases to trimming and J lost 6 bases, with 13 bases between them. CDR1 is SQVTM and CDR2 is ANQGSEA in the germline V gene. This CDR3 is 13 amino acids long. CDR3 loop: CSVGGIGGNEQFF. Here the CDR3 DNA reads TGCAGCGTTGGGGGGATTGGAGGCAATGAGCAGTTCTTC.

V and J are TRBV6-4 and TRBJ2-1; the D is unclear. Germline V lookup: CDR1 MRHNA, CDR2 SNTAGT. There are 15 residues in the CDR3. V lost 3 bases and J 0 bases, leaving 9 bases between the germline ends. In DNA form, the CDR3 reads TGTGCCAGCAGTGAGGGTGGCAGCTCCTACAATGAGCAGTTCTTC. Its protein is CASSEGGSSYNEQFF.

V usage is TRBV5-5 and J usage is TRBJ1-2; 7 bases match TRBD1. J was trimmed by 4 bases and V by 4 bases; bases with no gene match: 16. The CDR3 sequence is 17 residues long. From germline, CDR1 is SGHKS and CDR2 YYEKEE (reference sequence). The DNA of the CDR3 is TGTGCCAGCAGCCTTGGCGGGGGCAGGGGGTTATTCTATGGCTACACCTTC. It is translated as CASSLGGGRGLFYGYTF.

The chain couples TRBV19 to TRBJ1-4; unclear D gene. Trimming removed 6 bases at V and 5 bases at J, with 13 bases between. Germline lookup yields CDR1 LNHDA and CDR2 SQIVND (reference sequence). The CDR3 is 14 residues long. The CDR3 sequence is CASSPGSDNEKLFF. CDR3 nucleotide sequence: TGTGCCAGTAGCCCGGGGAGCGACAATGAAAAACTGTTTTTT.

This clonotype has a handful of counts. The genes are TRBV19 and TRBJ2-3; the D call may be TRBD1 or TRBD2 (6 bases each). Trimming stripped 9 bases from V and 3 bases from J, with 16 bases between. The CDR3 sequence is 14 residues long. Germline assignment: CDR1 LNHDA and CDR2 SQIVND (reference sequence). The CDR3: CARIQGGGTDTQYF. The CDR3 coding sequence is TGTGCCAGAATACAGGGAGGTGGGACAGATACGCAGTATTTT.

The J gene is TRBJ2-1, the V gene TRBV14; no firm D call. With 0 bases removed from V and 3 bases from J, the gap between germline ends came to 3 bases. The CDR3 extends over 13 amino acids. Looked up from germline, CDR1 is SGHDN and CDR2 is FVKESK. The CDR3 DNA is TGTGCCAGCAGCCAAGACTACTACAATGAGCAGTTCTTC. Its protein product is CASSQDYYNEQFF.

This clonotype was detected ten times or more. This chain links TRBV29-1 with TRBJ1-1, with D possibly TRBD1 on 5 matching bases. CDR3 length: 10 residues. Germline loops: CDR1 SQVTM, CDR2 ANQGSEA. V lost 7 bases and J lost 7, with 10 bases in between. CDR3 nucleotide sequence: TGCAGCGCTGTGACAGTTGAAGCTTTCTTT. Translated, it gives CSAVTVEAFF.

In this sample, this clonotype turned up many times. J is TRBJ2-7 and V is TRBV11-2; D call uncertain. This CDR3 has 16 residues. The V and J ends lost 4 bases and 3 bases respectively, with 19 bases between them. CDR1 and CDR2 from the germline V gene are SGHAT and FQNNGV. The CDR3 here is CASSSRGPLTHYEQYF. The CDR3 nucleotides read TGTGCCAGCAGCTCCCGTGGTCCCCTCACGCACTACGAGCAGTACTTC.

The chain combines TRBV4-1 with TRBJ2-2; D unresolved. The CDR3 runs to 15 residues. Germline V gives CDR1 MGHRA, CDR2 YSYEKL. Trimming cost V 0 bases and J 3 bases, with 8 bases left between them. DNA for the CDR3: TGCGCCAGCAGCCAAGACAACGGATACACCGGGGAGCTGTTTTTT. As protein: CASSQDNGYTGELFF.

This clonotype was seen at least ten times. The rearrangement uses TRBV6-1 and TRBJ1-5; D not resolved. V lost 7 bases to trimming and J lost 7 bases, with 11 bases between them. The CDR3 has 12 amino acids. From germline, CDR1 is MNHNS and CDR2 SASEGT. CDR3 region: CASMRVGQPQHF. The DNA for the CDR3 is TGTGCCAGCATGAGGGTCGGGCAGCCCCAGCATTTT.

In its sample, this clonotype was seen a few times. The junction departs from the called germline gene at one end, perhaps through a read error. The chain has TRBV5-1 and TRBJ2-5; 12 positions match TRBD2. Germline lookup yields CDR1 SGHRS and CDR2 YFSETQ. The length of the CDR3 is 13 residues. The CDR3 region is CTSSLEASGRDYF. CDR3 in DNA: TGCACCAGCAGCTTGGAGGCTAGCGGGAGGGATTACTTC.

With regard to this clonotype: One base away lies a much larger clone, so this may be a sequencing read error. The chain joins TRBV18 to TRBJ2-7; D not certain. The germline V gene encodes CDR1 KGHSH and CDR2 LQKENI. Trimming removed 0 bases at V and 4 bases at J, with 7 bases between. The CDR3 spans 13 residues. The CDR3, as DNA: TGTGCCAGCTCACCACCCAGTCGATACGAGCAGTACTTC. This codes for CASSPPSRYEQYF.

CDR3 nucleotide sequence: TGTGCCAGCAGCTTGCGATCGGGGGATTCTGGGGCCAACGTCCTGACTTTC. Translated: CASSLRSGDSGANVLTF. The V call is TRBV5-5, the J call TRBJ2-6; TRBD2 is a possible D gene (6 bases). V was clipped by 1 base and J by 1 base, with 12 bases between them. CDR3 length: 17 residues. CDR1 and CDR2 (germline): SGHKS, YYEKEE (reference sequence).

This clonotype was seen ten or more times. This chain uses TRBV7-2 with TRBJ2-3; no clear D. Germline CDR1 SGHTA, CDR2 FQGNSA. The CDR3 covers 15 residues. The V and J ends lost 1 base and 3 bases respectively, with 11 bases between them. The CDR3, as DNA: TGTGCCAGCAGCTTAGTTGTCGCGGCAACAGATACGCAGTATTTT. Translating it yields CASSLVVAATDTQYF.

This chain joins TRBV7-2 and TRBJ2-3, with a tentative D call TRBD1 (6 bases). The germline CDR1 and CDR2 sequences are SGHTA and FQGNSA. Trimming left V 4 bases short and J 1 base short, with 9 bases between. This CDR3 is 14 amino acids long. CDR3 sequence: CASSSRGGTDTQYF. Written as DNA, the CDR3 is TGTGCCAGCAGCTCCAGGGGAGGCACAGATACGCAGTATTTT.

The CDR3 nucleotides are TGTGCCTGGGACAGTAGCACAGATACGCAGTATTTT. Its protein is CAWDSSTDTQYF. The rearrangement links TRBV30 to TRBJ2-3; possibly TRBD1 for D (5 bases). This CDR3 contains 12 residues. Germline V gene lookup returns CDR1 GTSNPN and CDR2 SVGIG (reference sequence). Trimming left V 5 bases short and J 0 bases short, with 6 bases between.

In its sample, this clonotype was seen many times. V is TRBV12-3 or TRBV12-4 and J is TRBJ2-7; D possibly uses TRBD1 or TRBD2 (5 bases each). Trimming cost V 5 bases and J 1 base, with 18 bases left between them. The CDR3 length is 16 residues. This chain's CDR3 is CASSPTWGSGSYEQYF. The CDR3 DNA reads as TGTGCCAGCAGTCCAACTTGGGGGTCTGGGTCCTACGAGCAGTACTTC.

The chain uses TRBV27 and TRBJ2-5; 9 nucleotides match TRBD1. V shed 5 bases, J shed 3 bases, and the junction held 10 bases outside the gene matches. The CDR3 has 16 amino acids. The V gene's germline CDR1 is MNHEY and CDR2 SMNVEV (reference sequence). The CDR3 loop reads CASSPHQWDREETQYF. CDR3 nucleotide sequence: TGTGCCAGCAGTCCCCATCAGTGGGACAGGGAAGAGACCCAGTACTTC.

V usage is TRBV7-9 and J usage is TRBJ1-1, with 7 bases lining up with TRBD1. Germline trimming cut 1 base from V and 0 bases from J; bases unmatched to any gene: 8. Germline CDR1 SEHNR, CDR2 FQNEAQ (reference sequence). The CDR3 is 17 residues long. CDR3 sequence (DNA): TGTGCCAGCAGCTTAGGTGCAGGGGGGTTTTTGAACACTGAAGCTTTCTTT. Translated, it gives CASSLGAGGFLNTEAFF.

This clonotype was observed many times. The CDR3 coding sequence is TGTGCCAGCTCGAGGGGGAGCGACACCGGGGAGCTGTTTTTT. It yields the protein CASSRGSDTGELFF. The chain joins TRBV25-1 to TRBJ2-2, with D possibly TRBD1 on 6 matching bases. This CDR3 has 14 residues. Per germline, CDR1 MGHDK and CDR2 SYGVNS. The V end lost 8 bases, the J end lost 3 bases, and 13 bases lay between the germline ends. Full variable domain (missing parts from reference TRBV25-1 and TRBJ2-2): EADIYQTPRYLVIGTGKKITLECSQTMGHDKMYWYQQDPGMELHLIHYSYGVNSTEKGDLSSESTVSRIRTEHFPLTLESARPSHTSQYLCASSRGSDTGELFFGEGSRLTVL.